Each of the 27 T cell receptor beta chains below was sequenced from the same sample in a study of cytomegalovirus exposure and HLA in healthy donors. PCR used 60 Vbeta primers and 13 Jbeta primers. Clones were sequenced by immunoSEQ multiplex PCR, and TCRdb holds only the in-frame ones, with some missing. The table has about 110,000 clones, approximately 76% seen once. Material for sequencing was PBMCs. Receptors originate from a man between 18 and 29 years old in good health and CMV-seronegative.

The chain carries TRBV6-1 and TRBJ1-5; TRBD1 is a possible D gene (5 bases). Trimming shortened V by 4 bases and J by 2 bases, and 12 bases separated the two germline ends. Germline V gene data show CDR1 as MNHNS and CDR2 as SASEGT. The CDR3 contains 15 residues. CDR3 coding DNA: TGTGCCAGCAGTGGACAGCAGGGCGGCAATCAGCCCCAGCATTTT. It yields the protein CASSGQQGGNQPQHF.

The sample holds one count of this clone. This chain connects TRBV7-9 to TRBJ2-5; 9 bases fit TRBD2. With V trimmed by 5 bases and J by 5 bases, 9 bases remained unmatched. Germline lookup yields CDR1 SEHNR and CDR2 FQNEAQ (reference sequence). This CDR3 is built from 15 residues. This chain's CDR3 is CASSLNSGGWETQYF. The CDR3 DNA reads TGTGCCAGCAGCCTCAATAGCGGGGGTTGGGAGACCCAGTACTTC.

The chain is built from TRBV4-3 and TRBJ1-2; 7 bases match TRBD1. Trimming at V came to 1 base and at J to 4 bases, leaving 6 bases not matched to a gene. Germline V CDR1 and CDR2: LGHNA, YSLEER. CDR3 length: 15 residues. This chain's CDR3 is CASSQGRDRLYGYTF. CDR3 nucleotide sequence: TGCGCCAGCAGCCAAGGGAGGGACAGACTCTATGGCTACACCTTC.

V and J are TRBV27 and TRBJ2-5, with a tentative D call TRBD1 (6 bases). Trimming took 5 bases from V and 2 from J, leaving 12 bases between them. The CDR3 spans 14 residues. Germline CDR1 is MNHEY and CDR2 is SMNVEV (reference sequence). CDR3 protein: CASSVDRIQETQYF. The CDR3 nucleotides are TGTGCCAGCAGTGTCGACAGGATACAAGAGACCCAGTACTTC.

The rearrangement links TRBV7-8 to TRBJ2-5; TRBD2 agrees at 7 bases. The germline V gene has CDR1 SGHVS and CDR2 FQNEAQ. This CDR3 contains 15 residues. With V trimmed by 4 bases and J by 1 base, 6 bases remained unmatched. The CDR3 here is CASSSLAGPQETQYF. The CDR3 nucleotides are TGTGCCAGCAGCTCCTTAGCGGGCCCCCAAGAGACCCAGTACTTC.

The V gene is TRBV7-9, the J gene TRBJ2-7; 8 bases line up with TRBD2. CDR1 and CDR2 (germline): SEHNR, FQNEAQ (reference sequence). The CDR3 is 13 amino acids. V gave up 5 bases and J gave up 5 bases; unmatched junction bases: 5. The CDR3 reads CASSPRGDNEQYF. The CDR3 DNA reads as TGTGCCAGCAGCCCGCGGGGGGACAACGAGCAGTACTTC. The variable domain in full, with the rest retrieved from reference TRBV7-9 and TRBJ2-7, is DTGVSQNPRHKITKRGQNVTFRCDPISEHNRLYWYRQTLGQGPEFLTYFQNEAQLEKSRLLSDRFSAERPKGSFSTLEIQRTEQGDSAMYLCASSPRGDNEQYFGPGTRLTVT.

This rearrangement joins TRBV6-5 to TRBJ1-2; D perhaps matches TRBD1 (6 bases). This CDR3 region has 15 residues. V lost 9 bases and J 8 bases, leaving 25 bases between the germline ends. From germline, CDR1 is MNHEY and CDR2 SVGAGI. The CDR3 region has the DNA TGTGCCAGGAGGGAGGACGCGGGGGGGCTGGGAGGCTACACCTTC. This codes for CARREDAGGLGGYTF.

This clone was observed a handful of times. V and J are TRBV5-5 and TRBJ1-1; no firm D call. The CDR3 covers 15 residues. Germline V gives CDR1 SGHKS, CDR2 YYEKEE (reference sequence). The V and J ends lost 2 bases and 5 bases respectively, with 16 bases between them. The DNA of the CDR3 is TGTGCCAGCAGCTTAAGCGAGGGTGGAAAAACTGAAGCTTTCTTT. Translation gives CASSLSEGGKTEAFF.

The chain carries TRBV5-4 and TRBJ1-1, with 8 bases lining up with TRBD1. Per the germline V gene, CDR1 is SGHNT and CDR2 is YYREEE (reference sequence). Trimming at V came to 4 bases and at J to 1 base, leaving 6 bases not matched to a gene. This CDR3 spans 15 amino acids. The CDR3, as DNA: TGTGCCAGCAGCCCACGGACAGGGAGGAACACTGAAGCTTTCTTT. Its protein is CASSPRTGRNTEAFF. Combining the CDR3 with reference TRBV5-4 and TRBJ1-1 gives the whole variable domain ETGVTQSPTHLIKTRGQQVTLRCSSQSGHNTVSWYQQALGQGPQFIFQYYREEENGRGNFPPRFSGLQFPNYSSELNVNALELDDSALYLCASSPRTGRNTEAFFGQGTRLTVV.

The V and J genes are TRBV2 and TRBJ1-5; 7 bases align to TRBD1. Trimming at V came to 8 bases and at J to 6 bases, leaving 10 bases not matched to a gene. This CDR3 has 14 amino acids. The germline gives CDR1 SNHLY, CDR2 FYNNEI. The DNA of the CDR3 is TGTGCCAGCGGGACCGGACAGGTCTTTCAGCCCCAGCATTTT. Residues: CASGTGQVFQPQHF.

About this clone itself: One junction end does not reproduce the germline sequence, and a read error may be involved. The V gene is TRBV2, the J gene TRBJ1-2; 7 nucleotides line up with TRBD1. This CDR3 has 14 residues. The germline V gene encodes CDR1 SNHLY and CDR2 FYNNEI. In DNA, the CDR3 is TGTGCCACCTTAAGGACAGGCGTTAACTATGGCTACCCCTTC. Encoded protein: CATLRTGVNYGYPF. The full variable domain, completed using reference TRBV2 and TRBJ1-2, is EPEVTQTPSHQVTQMGQEVILRCVPISNHLYFYWYRQILGQKVEFLVSFYNNEISEKSEIFDDQFSVERPDGSNFTLKIRSTKLEDSAMYFCATLRTGVNYGYPFGSGTRLTVV.

The chain employs TRBV7-9 and TRBJ2-7; D not certain. Germline CDR1 SEHNR, CDR2 FQNEAQ (reference sequence). CDR3 length equals 13 residues. V lost 4 bases to trimming and J lost 3 bases, with 10 bases between them. In DNA form, the CDR3 reads TGTGCCAGCAGCTCCGACAATTTCTACGAGCAGTACTTC. Encoded protein: CASSSDNFYEQYF. Variable domain in full (rest from reference TRBV7-9 and TRBJ2-7): DTGVSQNPRHKITKRGQNVTFRCDPISEHNRLYWYRQTLGQGPEFLTYFQNEAQLEKSRLLSDRFSAERPKGSFSTLEIQRTEQGDSAMYLCASSSDNFYEQYFGPGTRLTVT.

This clone has just a few counts. CDR3 nucleotides: TGTGCCAGCAGCCAAGAGACTAGCGGGGGGTACGAGCAGTACTTC. Its protein product is CASSQETSGGYEQYF. V and J are TRBV4-2 and TRBJ2-7, with TRBD2 identical over 13 bases. V was pared by 0 bases and J by 4 bases, with 0 bases of the junction left unmatched. Per the germline V gene, CDR1 is LGHNA and CDR2 is YNFKEQ. The CDR3 runs to 15 residues.

In this sample, this clone turned up a few times. The chain is built from TRBV6-1 and TRBJ2-7; D may be TRBD1 (6 bases). From germline, CDR1 is MNHNS and CDR2 SASEGT. CDR3 length: 14 amino acids. V was cut by 2 bases and J by 4 bases, with 12 bases left in between. CDR3 sequence (DNA): TGTGCCAGCAGTGAAAGGAGTAGGGGGTACGAGCAGTACTTC. Translation: CASSERSRGYEQYF.

This chain's CDR3 is CASSQERTRWAQYF. The CDR3 region has the DNA TGCGCCAGCAGCCAAGAGCGGACTAGATGGGCGCAGTATTTT. V gene TRBV4-3 combines with J gene TRBJ2-3, with 7 bases identical to TRBD2. Germline-derived CDR1 and CDR2 are LGHNA and YSLEER. The CDR3 has 14 amino acids. The ends lost 0 bases at V and 10 bases at J; junction bases unmatched: 7.

The J gene is TRBJ1-6, the V gene TRBV28, with D unclear. The CDR3 runs to 12 residues. Germline V gene data show CDR1 as MDHEN and CDR2 as SYDVKM. Trimming left V 1 base short and J 8 bases short, with 3 bases between. CDR3 nucleotides: TGTGCCAGCAGTTTATCGTATTCACCCCTCCACTTT. This codes for CASSLSYSPLHF.

The chain recombines TRBV18 with TRBJ2-7, with a possible D match to TRBD2 (6 bases). Germline loops: CDR1 KGHSH, CDR2 LQKENI. The ends were cut back, 3 bases at V and 0 bases at J, with 12 bases in the middle. The CDR3 covers 15 residues. CDR3 nucleotides: TGTGCCAGCTCACCTAGCGGCGGTAGCTCCTACGAGCAGTACTTC. This sequence encodes CASSPSGGSSYEQYF.

The V and J genes are TRBV5-1 and TRBJ2-7, with 10 bases matching TRBD1. Germline CDR1 and CDR2: SGHRS and YFSETQ. The length of the CDR3 is 14 residues. V was pared by 0 bases and J by 5 bases, with 2 bases of the junction left unmatched. CDR3 sequence reads: CASSLGDRGNEQYF. The CDR3 DNA reads TGCGCCAGCAGCTTGGGGGACAGGGGCAACGAGCAGTACTTC.

V is TRBV9 and J is TRBJ2-1, with D possibly matching TRBD1 (6 bases). The germline V gene has CDR1 SGDLS and CDR2 YYNGEE. The CDR3 loop spans 13 amino acids. The V and J ends lost 4 bases and 8 bases respectively, with 13 bases between them. The CDR3 is CASSSQGVDEQFF. CDR3 DNA sequence: TGTGCCAGCAGCTCACAGGGTGTCGATGAGCAGTTCTTC.

The genes are TRBV12-2 and TRBJ2-2; the D segment call TRBD2 is taken from the table without a DNA check. TRBV12-2 is a recognized pseudogene. There are 16 residues in the CDR3. This chain's CDR3 is CASRLARLAGTGELFF. In nucleotides, the CDR3 is TGTGCAAGTCGCTTAGCGCGACTAGCGGGCACCGGGGAGCTGTTTTTT.

This chain links TRBV10-3 with TRBJ1-1; D is uncertain. V was trimmed by 7 bases and J by 4 bases, leaving 16 bases between them. The CDR3 contains 14 residues. Looked up from germline, CDR1 is ENHRY and CDR2 is SYGVKD. DNA of the CDR3: TGTGCCATCAACCCCTTCGAGCAGGCCACTGAAGCTTTCTTT. The encoded protein is CAINPFEQATEAFF.

This sequence joins TRBV5-1 and TRBJ2-2, with 10 positions matching TRBD1. CDR1 SGHRS and CDR2 YFSETQ come from the germline V gene. This CDR3 is built from 15 residues. V shed 4 bases and J 5 bases; nucleotides not matched to a gene: 5. The CDR3 nucleotides are TGCGCCAGCAGCCTTAGACAGGGGGCGACCGGGGAGCTGTTTTTT. It codes for CASSLRQGATGELFF.

The chain is built from TRBV10-3 and TRBJ2-5, with 14 bases fitting TRBD2. The CDR3 loop spans 17 amino acids. Germline CDR1 reads ENHRY; CDR2 reads SYGVKD. The ends lost 6 bases at V and 5 bases at J; junction bases unmatched: 11. This CDR3 is CAIRRTSGGPQVETQYF. CDR3 DNA: TGTGCCATCAGGAGGACTAGCGGGGGGCCTCAGGTCGAGACCCAGTACTTC.

The rearrangement links TRBV5-8 to TRBJ2-2; 10 bases are a match to TRBD1. Germline trimming cut 5 bases from V and 8 bases from J; bases unmatched to any gene: 9. The germline V gene has CDR1 SGHTS and CDR2 YDEGEE. CDR3 size: 15 residues. The CDR3, as DNA: TGTGCCAGCAGTCGGACAGGGGGAAGGGCTGGGGAGCTGTTTTTT. As protein: CASSRTGGRAGELFF.

The chain joins TRBV18 to TRBJ2-2, with D maybe TRBD2 (6 bases). The V gene's germline CDR1 is KGHSH and CDR2 LQKENI. CDR3 size: 15 residues. Trimming took off 3 bases at V and 0 bases at J, with 8 bases between the two ends. The CDR3 region is CASSPGLTNTGELFF. The CDR3 bases are TGTGCCAGCTCACCGGGACTTACGAACACCGGGGAGCTGTTTTTT.

V is TRBV29-1 and J is TRBJ2-1; D gene uncertain. Trimming shortened V by 4 bases and J by 0 bases, and 10 bases separated the two germline ends. Germline-derived CDR1 and CDR2 are SQVTM and ANQGSEA. This CDR3 is built from 14 residues. CDR3 sequence (DNA): TGCAGCGTTGGTCCTCGTATCTCCTACAATGAGCAGTTCTTC. This sequence encodes CSVGPRISYNEQFF.

The chain combines TRBV4-2 with TRBJ2-1; 7 nucleotides line up with TRBD2. The trim removed 0 bases at V and 7 bases at J, leaving 9 bases unmatched. The CDR3 loop spans 16 amino acids. In germline, CDR1 is LGHNA, CDR2 YNFKEQ. As DNA, the CDR3 is TGTGCCAGCAGCCAAGAGGGCCTAGCGGATATTAATGAGCAGTTCTTC. Translation: CASSQEGLADINEQFF.